What follows are 25 T cell receptor beta chains derived from one specimen sequenced in a study of T cell repertoires in aging, cancer and after chemotherapy. TRB rearrangements spanning V, D and J were amplified using mixed TRB-A/B primers. TCRdb redid the calling of the multiplex PCR reads with MiXCR, one entry per CDR3 protein. The sample lists about 9,800 distinct CDR3 sequences, around 38% seen once, with 8% to 10% in the top ten. Peripheral blood genomic DNA, not sorted cells or RNA, was the template. The sample was blood. The receptors originated from a human donor in good health.

The V and J genes are TRBV12-3 or TRBV12-4 and TRBJ1-3; 10 nucleotides agree with TRBD1. The length of the CDR3 is 14 residues. J gave up 2 bases and V 6 bases, and 1 base lay outside the gene matches. The CDR3 DNA follows: TGTGCCAGCAGGACAGGGGGCGCTGGAAACACCATATATTTT. Protein: CASRTGGAGNTIYF.

There are a few counts of this clonotype. The chain carries TRBV29-1 and TRBJ1-2; D gene unclear. In germline, CDR1 is SQVTM, CDR2 ANQGSEA. This CDR3 spans 13 amino acids. The CDR3 DNA is TGCGCCTTTGGGAGGACCTCTAACTATGGCTACACCTTC. Translating it yields CAFGRTSNYGYTF. Full variable domain (outside the CDR3, taken from reference TRBV29-1 and TRBJ1-2): SAVISQKPSRDICQRGTSLTIQCQVDSQVTMMFWYRQQPGQSLTLIATANQGSEATYESGFVIDKFPISRPNLTFSTLTVSNMSPEDSSIYLCAFGRTSNYGYTFGSGTRLTVV.

J is TRBJ2-2 and V is TRBV6-1, with a tentative D call TRBD1 (6 bases). Germline-derived CDR1 and CDR2 are MNHNS and SASEGT. This CDR3 has 14 amino acids. V was pared by 6 bases and J by 8 bases, with 16 bases between. CDR3 bases: TGTGCCAGCAGGACGACAGGAGGATCAGGGGAGCTGTTTTTT. As protein: CASRTTGGSGELFF.

V gene TRBV29-1 combines with J gene TRBJ1-3; no reliable D call. V lost 4 bases, J lost 0 bases, and 13 bases lay in between. Germline V lookup: CDR1 SQVTM, CDR2 ANQGSEA. The CDR3 loop spans 15 amino acids. The CDR3, as DNA: TGCAGCGTTGTAACGGCTACCCTCTCTGGAAACACCATATATTTT. Translated: CSVVTATLSGNTIYF.

A few counts support this clonotype. The rearrangement uses TRBV6-5 and TRBJ1-5; no firm D call. The CDR3 has 13 amino acids. Germline values: CDR1 MNHEY, CDR2 SVGAGI. The V end lost 6 bases, the J end lost 1 base, and 7 bases lay between the germline ends. This CDR3 is CASSPGSNQPQHF. The CDR3 coding sequence is TGTGCCAGCAGCCCTGGGAGCAATCAGCCCCAGCATTTT.

Relative to its sample, this clonotype is medium-sized. The chain recombines TRBV29-1 with TRBJ1-6; a possible D gene is TRBD1 (5 bases). V lost 5 bases to trimming and J lost 7 bases, with 15 bases between them. Germline CDR1 reads SQVTM; CDR2 reads ANQGSEA. This CDR3 spans 14 amino acids. CDR3 loop: CSVRTNSENSPLHF. For the CDR3, the DNA is TGCAGCGTTAGGACAAACTCTGAGAATTCACCCCTCCACTTT.

This clonotype was observed a few times. The J gene is TRBJ2-5, the V gene TRBV13; D is possibly TRBD2 (5 bases). Germline-derived CDR1 and CDR2 are PRHDT and FYEKMQ (reference sequence). V was shortened by 5 bases and J by 1 base, with 17 bases between the two germline ends. The CDR3 extends over 16 amino acids. This CDR3 is CASSLRAETFQETQYF. CDR3 DNA sequence: TGTGCCAGCAGCCTCAGAGCGGAGACGTTCCAAGAGACCCAGTACTTC.

J is TRBJ2-7 and V is TRBV6-1; a weak D match, TRBD2 (5 bases). The CDR3 runs to 13 residues. Germline CDR1 is MNHNS and CDR2 is SASEGT. Here the CDR3 reads CASLEDQFYEQYF. In nucleotides, the CDR3 is TGTGCAAGTTTGGAGGACCAGTTCTACGAGCAGTACTTC.

This clonotype has a handful of counts. The gene calls are TRBV27 and TRBJ2-3; 10 nucleotides line up with TRBD2. This CDR3 comprises 16 residues. The germline gives CDR1 MNHEY, CDR2 SMNVEV (reference sequence). Unmatched junction bases numbered 12, after V lost 6 bases and J lost 6 bases. CDR3 sequence reads: CASRLNSGRASDTQYF. The CDR3 bases are TGTGCCAGCAGACTAAACAGCGGGAGGGCCAGCGATACGCAGTATTTT.

On this clonotype itself: Relative to the germline gene, one junction end is altered; a read error may explain this. The V gene is TRBV11-1, the J gene TRBJ2-7; TRBD2 matches at 10 bases. CDR3 length: 17 residues. CDR1 SGHAT and CDR2 FQDESV come from the germline V gene (reference sequence). The CDR3 sequence: CASRLVPAGGISYEQYF. CDR3 in DNA: TGCGCCAGCAGATTGGTCCCAGCGGGAGGGATCTCCTACGAGCAGTACTTC.

This rearrangement joins TRBV28 to TRBJ2-1; 11 bases fit TRBD1. CDR3 size: 15 residues. Trimming removed 2 bases from V and 8 bases from J; junction bases left unmatched: 5. Germline V gene sequence: CDR1 MDHEN, CDR2 SYDVKM. The CDR3: CASSLGGQGAYEQFF. CDR3 nucleotides: TGTGCCAGCAGTTTAGGCGGACAGGGGGCATATGAGCAGTTCTTC. Full variable domain (rest looked up from reference TRBV28 and TRBJ2-1): DVKVTQSSRYLVKRTGEKVFLECVQDMDHENMFWYRQDPGLGLRLIYFSYDVKMKEKGDIPEGYSVSREKKERFSLILESASTNQTSMYLCASSLGGQGAYEQFFGPGTRLTVL.

The chain is built from TRBV29-1 and TRBJ2-1; tentative D call: TRBD1 (5 bases). The CDR3 totals 10 residues. CDR1 is SQVTM and CDR2 is ANQGSEA in the germline V gene. The ends were cut back, 6 bases at V and 12 bases at J, with 12 bases in the middle. CDR3 sequence (DNA): TGCAGCGTCCTAAGGGGAAGGCAGTTCTTC. Protein sequence: CSVLRGRQFF.

The chain joins TRBV6-5 to TRBJ2-3; 8 nucleotides match TRBD2. CDR3 length equals 17 residues. After removal of 7 bases from V and 5 bases from J, the junction contained 17 bases not matched to a gene. CDR1 is MNHEY, CDR2 SVGAGI, per germline. This CDR3 is CASTPGGGAGAGDTQYF. The CDR3 nucleotides are TGTGCCAGCACCCCGGGGGGGGGGGCGGGAGCGGGAGATACGCAGTATTTT.

This chain joins TRBV13 and TRBJ2-3, with 14 nucleotides matching TRBD2. With 5 bases clipped from V and 6 bases from J, the junction kept 10 bases outside the gene matches. CDR3 length: 17 amino acids. CDR1 is PRHDT and CDR2 is FYEKMQ in the germline V gene (reference sequence). Written as DNA, the CDR3 is TGTGCCAGCAGCCTTGGACTAGCGGGAGGATCAGGGGATACGCAGTATTTT. This encodes CASSLGLAGGSGDTQYF.

Sample share makes this clonotype large (0.1 to 1%). This chain uses TRBV29-1 with TRBJ2-5; possibly TRBD2 for D (5 bases). Germline lookup yields CDR1 SQVTM and CDR2 ANQGSEA. V dropped 5 bases and J dropped 5 bases, with 9 bases sitting between them. CDR3 length: 11 residues. The CDR3, as DNA: TGCAGCGTTCGGCGGGCGGAGACCCAGTACTTC. This encodes CSVRRAETQYF.

This rearrangement joins TRBV19 to TRBJ1-5, with D possibly being TRBD1 (6 bases). Deletions cut 2 bases from V and 1 base from J, with 6 bases between. Germline assignment: CDR1 LNHDA and CDR2 SQIVND (reference sequence). The CDR3 totals 14 residues. The CDR3 nucleotides are TGTGCCAGTAGTATAACAGGGAGCAATCAGCCCCAGCATTTT. Its translation: CASSITGSNQPQHF.

As to this clonotype: One base away lies a much larger clone, so this may be a sequencing read error. In this CDR3 the conserved last residue, phenylalanine or tryptophan, is missing, so a read error is likely. This sequence joins TRBV6-5 and TRBJ2-7, with D maybe TRBD2 (6 bases). This CDR3 has 16 amino acids. CDR1 and CDR2 from the germline V gene are MNHEY and SVGAGI. Trimming shortened V by 6 bases and J by 0 bases, and 18 bases separated the two germline ends. In DNA form, the CDR3 reads TGTGCCAGCAGGGCCCTACTTCGGGGGACCTCCTACGAGCAGTACTTA. Its translation is CASRALLRGTSYEQYL.

This clonotype was observed a few times. The chain couples TRBV5-4 to TRBJ2-1, with D hard to call. The CDR3 loop spans 13 amino acids. The germline V gene encodes CDR1 SGHNT and CDR2 YYREEE (reference sequence). The V end was cut by 3 bases, the J end by 5 bases, with 9 bases between. The CDR3 DNA reads as TGTGCCAGCAGCTCGCGCCCTGACAATGAGCAGTTCTTC. It is translated as CASSSRPDNEQFF.

The chain recombines TRBV27 with TRBJ1-2, with D perhaps matching TRBD1 (5 bases). The CDR3 totals 12 residues. Trimming took 5 bases from V and 8 from J, leaving 12 bases between them. Per the germline V gene, CDR1 is MNHEY and CDR2 is SMNVEV (reference sequence). CDR3 in DNA: TGTGCCAGCAGTGCCAGGGTTGGCGGCTACACCTTC. Amino acid sequence: CASSARVGGYTF.

The CDR3 loop reads CSVSTRLTTEAFF. The CDR3 DNA sequence: TGCAGCGTTAGCACTCGGTTGACCACTGAAGCTTTCTTT. The rearrangement joins TRBV29-1 to TRBJ1-1; D call uncertain. CDR1 and CDR2 from the germline V gene are SQVTM and ANQGSEA. The ends were cut back, 5 bases at V and 4 bases at J, with 14 bases in the middle. The CDR3 has 13 residues.

In its sample, this clonotype ranks as medium-sized (0.01 to 0.1%). The chain joins TRBV19 to TRBJ2-1; possibly TRBD2 for D (5 bases). The germline CDR1 and CDR2 sequences are LNHDA and SQIVND (reference sequence). The CDR3 contains 12 residues. Deletions cut 8 bases from V and 3 bases from J, with 8 bases between. The CDR3 sequence: CASGEGYNEQFF. The CDR3 nucleotides are TGTGCCAGTGGCGAGGGCTACAATGAGCAGTTCTTC.

There are a few counts of this clonotype. The rearrangement links TRBV6-5 to TRBJ2-1, with D maybe TRBD1 (5 bases). Looked up from germline, CDR1 is MNHEY and CDR2 is SVGAGI. The V gene lost 4 bases and the J gene lost 4 bases, with 11 bases spanning the gap. This CDR3 comprises 14 residues. For the CDR3, the DNA is TGTGCCAGCAGTTCCCAGAAGGGGTACAATGAGCAGTTCTTC. This gives the protein CASSSQKGYNEQFF.

The chain links TRBV19 to TRBJ1-1; no definite D call. The CDR3 covers 16 residues. V dropped 7 bases and J dropped 1 base, with 19 bases sitting between them. Germline V gene data show CDR1 as LNHDA and CDR2 as SQIVND (reference sequence). The CDR3 nucleotides read TGTGCCAGTAATATGCGGTTACTAGGCTCGAACACTGAAGCTTTCTTT. Translating gives CASNMRLLGSNTEAFF.

The chain joins TRBV5-1 to TRBJ2-3, with 7 bases aligning to TRBD1. Germline values: CDR1 SGHRS, CDR2 YFSETQ. There are 15 residues in the CDR3. With V trimmed by 1 base and J by 3 bases, 5 bases remained unmatched. For the CDR3, the DNA is TGCGCCAGCAGCTTGTCCGCCAGGGGGACAGATACGCAGTATTTT. As protein: CASSLSARGTDTQYF.

The rearrangement links TRBV11-1 to TRBJ1-5; D is perhaps TRBD1 (6 bases). The CDR3 is made up of 17 amino acids. Germline loops: CDR1 SGHAT, CDR2 FQDESV (reference sequence). With 9 bases removed from V and 2 bases from J, the gap between germline ends came to 23 bases. The DNA for the CDR3 is TGTGCCAGTAGTATTCAGGACAGAATAATGGGCAATCAGCCCCAGCATTTT. The encoded protein is CASSIQDRIMGNQPQHF.